This T cell receptor (beta chain) comes out of a study of T cell responses to AZD1222 COVID-19 vaccine. Findings of the study overall: Baseline serostatus was positive in only six or seven AZD1222 recipients.

Produced via immunoSEQ multiplex PCR; TCRdb's table is partial and in-frame only. This table holds 120,000 to 150,000 clones, 89% found once. As regards this clone: Its target is unknown.

The trim removed 4 bases at V and 6 bases at J, leaving 5 bases unmatched. Germline V gene data show CDR1 as LGHDT and CDR2 as YNNKEL (reference sequence). There are 14 residues in the CDR3. Pooling of second doses given at about 4 or about 12 weeks was done. The sequencing used peripheral blood, collected 28 days after the second AZD1222 dose. The chain has TRBV3-1 (or the pseudogene TRBV3-2) and TRBJ1-4; TRBD1 matches 7 bases. The clonotype originates from an adult who received the AZD1222 COVID-19 vaccine. The CDR3: CASSRQGVHEKLFF. The CDR3 DNA follows: TGTGCCAGCAGCCGACAGGGCGTGCATGAAAAACTGTTTTTT.